One and the same sample provided the 6 T cell receptor beta chains below, sequenced in a study of shared clonotypes between healthy human individuals. Only in-frame clones appear in the TCRdb table, and some are missing; sequencing was by immunoSEQ multiplex PCR. Among around 200,000 clones listed, 85% to 95% were seen once. Source material: naive CD4+ T cells sorted from blood. The subset denotes: CD45RA+ positively selected. These receptors were collected from a woman under 40 in good health.

V is TRBV5-1 and J is TRBJ2-1; 13 positions match TRBD2. The V gene's germline CDR1 is SGHRS and CDR2 YFSETQ. The CDR3 has 15 amino acids. With 2 bases clipped from V and 9 bases from J, the junction kept 5 bases outside the gene matches. As DNA, the CDR3 is TGCGCCAGCAGCTTTTGGACTAGCGGGAGTCCTGAGCAGTTCTTC. As protein: CASSFWTSGSPEQFF.

The chain has TRBV28 and TRBJ2-5, with D unresolved. The J call could be wrong; TRBJ2-7 is a better fit for the DNA end. Germline V gene data show CDR1 as MDHEN and CDR2 as SYDVKM. This CDR3 spans 14 amino acids. The CDR3 bases are TGTGCCAGCAGTCCAGCAACGAGCTCCTACGAGCAGTACTTC. It specifies CASSPATSSYEQYF.

The chain combines TRBV18 with TRBJ2-5; 7 bases are shared with TRBD1. Germline V CDR1 and CDR2: KGHSH, LQKENI. Trimming took 4 bases from V and 2 from J; bases not matched to a gene: 7. This CDR3 region has 15 residues. The CDR3 DNA is TGTGCCAGCTCACTAAGGGGGACAGTACAAGAGACCCAGTACTTC. Encoded protein: CASSLRGTVQETQYF.

The rearrangement uses TRBV28 and TRBJ2-4; D possibly corresponds to TRBD1 (7 bases). With 7 bases removed from V and 0 bases from J, the gap between germline ends came to 19 bases. There are 17 residues in the CDR3. CDR1 is MDHEN and CDR2 is SYDVKM in the germline V gene. The CDR3 DNA is TGTGCCAGCACCCCCAGGGGGGCGGCCGTAGCCAAAAACATTCAGTACTTC. It is translated as CASTPRGAAVAKNIQYF.

This clone has just one count. This chain links TRBV10-3 with TRBJ2-3; TRBD1 aligns across 10 bases. This CDR3 region has 18 residues. Germline CDR1 is ENHRY and CDR2 is SYGVKD. Losses at the gene ends were 6 bases for V and 4 bases for J; bases not matched to a gene: 16. CDR3 sequence reads: CAIRSSTGQGVVADTQYF. Written as DNA, the CDR3 is TGTGCCATCAGATCGTCGACAGGACAGGGGGTCGTTGCAGATACGCAGTATTTT.

V gene TRBV10-3 combines with J gene TRBJ1-1; the D gene is possibly TRBD1 (6 bases). Trimming removed 6 bases from V and 1 base from J, with 12 bases in between. This CDR3 has 14 residues. Germline V gives CDR1 ENHRY, CDR2 SYGVKD. The CDR3: CAISTGQTNTEAFF. CDR3 nucleotide sequence: TGTGCCATCAGCACGGGACAAACGAACACTGAAGCTTTCTTT.